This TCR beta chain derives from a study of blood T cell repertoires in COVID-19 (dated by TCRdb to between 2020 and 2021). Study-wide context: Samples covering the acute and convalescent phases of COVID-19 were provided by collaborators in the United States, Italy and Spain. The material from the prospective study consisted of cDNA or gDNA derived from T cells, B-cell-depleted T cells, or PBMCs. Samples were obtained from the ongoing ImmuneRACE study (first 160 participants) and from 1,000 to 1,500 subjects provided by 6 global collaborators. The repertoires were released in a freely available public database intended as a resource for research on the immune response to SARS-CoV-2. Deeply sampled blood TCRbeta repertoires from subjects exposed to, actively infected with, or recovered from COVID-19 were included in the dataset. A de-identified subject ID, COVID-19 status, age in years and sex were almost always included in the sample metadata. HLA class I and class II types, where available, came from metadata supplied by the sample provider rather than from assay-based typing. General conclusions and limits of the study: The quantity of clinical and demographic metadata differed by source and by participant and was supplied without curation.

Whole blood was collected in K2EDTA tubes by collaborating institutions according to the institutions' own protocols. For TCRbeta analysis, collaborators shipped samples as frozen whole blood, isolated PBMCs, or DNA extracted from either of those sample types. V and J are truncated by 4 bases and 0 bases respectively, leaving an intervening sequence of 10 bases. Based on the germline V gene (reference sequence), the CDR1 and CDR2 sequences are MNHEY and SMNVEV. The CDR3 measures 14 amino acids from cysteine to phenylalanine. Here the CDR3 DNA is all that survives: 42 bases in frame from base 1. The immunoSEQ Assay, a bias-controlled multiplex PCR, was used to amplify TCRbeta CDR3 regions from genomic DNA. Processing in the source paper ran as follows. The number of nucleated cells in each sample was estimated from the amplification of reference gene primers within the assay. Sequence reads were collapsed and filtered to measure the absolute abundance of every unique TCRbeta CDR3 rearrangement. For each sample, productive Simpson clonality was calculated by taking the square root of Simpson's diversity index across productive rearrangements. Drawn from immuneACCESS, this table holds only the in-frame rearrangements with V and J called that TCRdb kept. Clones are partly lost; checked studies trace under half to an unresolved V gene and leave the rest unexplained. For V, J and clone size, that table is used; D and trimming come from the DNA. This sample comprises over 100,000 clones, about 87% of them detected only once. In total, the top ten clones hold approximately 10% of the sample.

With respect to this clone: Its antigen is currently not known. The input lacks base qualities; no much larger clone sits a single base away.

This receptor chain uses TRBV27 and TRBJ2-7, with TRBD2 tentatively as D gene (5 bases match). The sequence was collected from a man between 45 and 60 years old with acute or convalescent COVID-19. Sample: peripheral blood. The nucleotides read TGTGCCAGCAGTTCCCTTGGGAGCTCCTACGAGCAGTACTTC. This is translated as CASSSLGSSYEQYF.